Listed here are 29 T cell receptor beta chains from one sample, sequenced in a study of T cell repertoires in cytomegalovirus infection. In TCRdb, the reads were re-called with MiXCR into one record per CDR3 protein. The sample yields over 450,000 distinct CDR3 sequences, 11% seen once. Specimen: PBMCs. The receptor source for this set is a human donor in good health (CMV status not recorded). Some clones in this sample may be carry-over from other donors' samples.

V is TRBV6-1 and J is TRBJ1-2, with a possible D match to TRBD1 (6 bases). Germline V lookup: CDR1 MNHNS, CDR2 SASEGT. The CDR3 has 14 amino acids. Trimming pared 10 bases from V and 5 bases from J, leaving 20 bases between. CDR3 sequence reads: CATTLRQAPYGYTF. The CDR3 DNA reads TGTGCCACAACTTTACGACAGGCTCCTTATGGCTACACCTTC.

This clonotype was found many times. As DNA, the CDR3 is TGTGCCAGCAGCCTAGGGACAGGGCCAACAATGAACACTGAAGCTTTCTTT. Protein: CASSLGTGPTMNTEAFF. The V gene is TRBV7-8, the J gene TRBJ1-1; 9 nucleotides agree with TRBD1. CDR1 SGHVS and CDR2 FQNEAQ come from the germline V gene. The junction had 10 bases not matched to a gene; V was cut back by 5 bases and J by 0 bases. CDR3 size: 17 residues.

This clonotype was found many times. V and J are TRBV11-2 and TRBJ2-3; D tentatively reads TRBD1 or TRBD2 (5 bases each). The V and J ends lost 2 bases and 4 bases respectively, with 10 bases between them. This CDR3 comprises 14 residues. Germline CDR1 is SGHAT and CDR2 is FQNNGV. The CDR3: CASSLSGPADTQYF. The CDR3 nucleotides read TGTGCCAGCAGCTTATCGGGACCCGCAGATACGCAGTATTTT.

This clonotype was recorded at least ten times. The V call is TRBV19, the J call TRBJ1-2; 10 nucleotides align to TRBD1. V was pared by 6 bases and J by 2 bases, with 3 bases of the junction left unmatched. The CDR3 runs 14 residues. Germline CDR1 reads LNHDA; CDR2 reads SQIVND (reference sequence). CDR3 DNA: TGTGCCAGTAGAACGGGACAGGGGAACTATGGCTACACCTTC. Its translation is CASRTGQGNYGYTF. The full variable domain, rest sourced from reference TRBV19 and TRBJ1-2, is DGGITQSPKYLFRKEGQNVTLSCEQNLNHDAMYWYRQDPGQGLRLIYYSQIVNDFQKGDIAEGYSVSREKKESFPLTVTSAQKNPTAFYLCASRTGQGNYGYTFGSGTRLTVV.

This clonotype was seen ten or more times. The chain recombines TRBV27 with TRBJ2-1, with D possibly TRBD2 on 6 matching bases. This CDR3 has 21 residues. CDR1 and CDR2 (germline): MNHEY, SMNVEV (reference sequence). Trimming pared 3 bases from V and 6 bases from J, leaving 33 bases between. The chain's CDR3 is CASSFRSTTGIRDLTVNEQFF. CDR3 coding DNA: TGTGCCAGCAGTTTCCGCTCAACCACAGGCATAAGGGACTTGACGGTCAATGAGCAGTTCTTC.

This clonotype came up many times. The chain employs TRBV20-1 and TRBJ2-3; no firm D call. The V gene lost 7 bases and the J gene lost 0 bases, with 8 bases spanning the gap. This CDR3 has 12 residues. Looked up from germline, CDR1 is DFQATT and CDR2 is SNEGSKA (reference sequence). The CDR3 DNA reads TGCAGTGACCGGTCTAGCACAGATACGCAGTATTTT. Protein: CSDRSSTDTQYF.

About this clonotype itself: A much larger clone is a single base away; this may be a read error. The V gene is TRBV6-6, the J gene TRBJ1-5; 7 nucleotides match TRBD1. Germline V gene sequence: CDR1 MNHNY, CDR2 SVGAGI (reference sequence). The V and J ends lost 5 bases and 10 bases, in that order; junction bases with no gene match: 14. The CDR3 totals 15 residues. The CDR3 coding sequence is TGTGCCAGCAGTAAGGACAGGAGTTCCACGATTCCCCAGCATTTT. Residues: CASSKDRSSTIPQHF.

Remarks on this clonotype: An end of the junction does not agree with germline; a read error may underlie this. The V and J genes are TRBV14 and TRBJ2-3; no clear D gene. Germline lookup yields CDR1 SGHDN and CDR2 FVKESK. The CDR3 has 15 residues. The CDR3 reads CASSQGWTTVDPQYF. The CDR3 DNA reads as TGTGCCAGCAGCCAAGGTTGGACCACGGTAGATCCGCAGTATTTT.

The sample holds many counts of this clonotype. The V call is TRBV7-9, the J call TRBJ2-7; possible D gene TRBD2, 7 bases. Trimming left V 5 bases short and J 5 bases short, with 13 bases between. The CDR3 loop spans 13 amino acids. Germline-derived CDR1 and CDR2 are SEHNR and FQNEAQ (reference sequence). The CDR3 nucleotides are TGTGCCAGCAGCCCAGGGAGGGGGAACGAGCAGTACTTC. This translates into CASSPGRGNEQYF.

Only a few counts were recorded for this clonotype. The chain couples TRBV20-1 to TRBJ2-5; either TRBD1 or TRBD2 may fit D (5 bases each). Germline V gene lookup returns CDR1 DFQATT and CDR2 SNEGSKA (reference sequence). The ends were cut back, 2 bases at V and 4 bases at J, with 14 bases in the middle. This CDR3 has 14 amino acids. Written as DNA, the CDR3 is TGCAGTGCTAGATCAGACTACGGGGCAGAGACCCAGTACTTC. Protein product: CSARSDYGAETQYF.

In its sample, this clonotype was seen a few times. The chain has TRBV23-1 and TRBJ1-5; D is uncertain. TRBV23-1 is an ORF for which the function is uncertain. The CDR3 is 13 residues long. Trimming removed 6 bases at V and 0 bases at J, with 6 bases between. CDR3 amino acids: CASRVDSNQPQHF. The CDR3, as DNA: TGCGCCAGCAGGGTGGATAGCAATCAGCCCCAGCATTTT.

In this sample, this clonotype turned up a few times. This chain links TRBV20-1 with TRBJ2-7; no clear D gene. This CDR3 spans 13 amino acids. V was shortened by 3 bases and J by 5 bases, with 14 bases between the two germline ends. CDR1 and CDR2 from the germline V gene are DFQATT and SNEGSKA (reference sequence). The CDR3 nucleotides are TGCAGTGCTAGTCACAGTCAGTACCACGAGCAGTACTTC. This translates into CSASHSQYHEQYF.

With regard to this clonotype: At one end, the junction sequence differs from germline, possibly due to a read error. The chain combines TRBV25-1 with TRBJ1-4; tentatively, D is TRBD1 (5 bases). The CDR3 covers 17 residues. Germline CDR1 and CDR2: MGHDK and SYGVNS. As DNA, the CDR3 is TGTACCAGCAGTGAATCAAAGTTGGGGGGGAGTAATGAAAAACTGTTTTTT. Translation gives CTSSESKLGGSNEKLFF.

This clonotype came up many times. The genes are TRBV5-5 and TRBJ1-1; D is unclear. V lost 0 bases to trimming and J lost 6 bases, with 12 bases between them. CDR3 length: 14 residues. The germline V gene encodes CDR1 SGHKS and CDR2 YYEKEE (reference sequence). CDR3 DNA: TGTGCCAGCAGCTTGGCCCGGGTACGGGCTGAAGCTTTCTTT. Its translation: CASSLARVRAEAFF.

The gene calls are TRBV15 and TRBJ2-1; 12 positions agree with TRBD2. Germline values: CDR1 LNHNV, CDR2 YYDKDF (reference sequence). The V gene end was trimmed by 0 bases and the J gene end by 10 bases; junction bases not matched to a gene: 7. This CDR3 is built from 16 residues. This chain's CDR3 is CATSRERLAGVGEQFF. The CDR3 nucleotides are TGTGCCACCAGCAGAGAACGACTAGCGGGGGTAGGGGAGCAGTTCTTC.

This clonotype was counted at least ten times. This chain uses TRBV19 with TRBJ1-6; D not resolved. V was pared by 2 bases and J by 6 bases, with 14 bases between. This CDR3 is built from 16 residues. CDR1 and CDR2 (germline): LNHDA, SQIVND (reference sequence). For the CDR3, the DNA is TGTGCCAGTAGTATATCCTTGAGTGTACTTAATTCACCCCTCCACTTT. It is translated as CASSISLSVLNSPLHF.

This clonotype was counted ten times or more. The chain joins TRBV12-3 or TRBV12-4 to TRBJ2-5, with D unclear. V was shortened by 4 bases and J by 3 bases, with 15 bases between the two germline ends. CDR3 size: 15 residues. The CDR3 DNA is TGTGCCAGCAGTTATTCTTGGGGATTAGAAGAGACCCAGTACTTC. Protein sequence: CASSYSWGLEETQYF.

This clonotype showed up many times. The chain is built from TRBV6-1 and TRBJ1-2, with 8 bases fitting TRBD1. Trimming took 5 bases from V and 2 from J; bases not matched to a gene: 7. Germline V gene data show CDR1 as MNHNS and CDR2 as SASEGT. The CDR3 runs to 15 residues. The CDR3 bases are TGTGCCAGCAGTCATACGACAGGGGCGAACTATGGCTACACCTTC. It translates to CASSHTTGANYGYTF.

This clonotype has ten or more counts. This chain connects TRBV10-3 to TRBJ1-1; no reliable D call. The CDR3 loop spans 14 amino acids. Germline CDR1 and CDR2: ENHRY and SYGVKD. Trimming stripped 2 bases from V and 0 bases from J, with 7 bases between. Written as DNA, the CDR3 is TGTGCCATCAGTGAGACGTTCTTGAACACTGAAGCTTTCTTT. It is translated as CAISETFLNTEAFF.

This clonotype was picked up many times. The V and J genes are TRBV7-9 and TRBJ1-1; maybe TRBD1 (5 bases). Germline CDR1 is SEHNR and CDR2 is FQNEAQ (reference sequence). The CDR3 has 16 residues. V was shortened by 10 bases and J by 0 bases, with 21 bases between the two germline ends. This CDR3 reads CATIPGGKPMNTEAFF. Written as DNA, the CDR3 is TGTGCCACCATCCCGGGGGGGAAACCAATGAACACTGAAGCTTTCTTT.

This clonotype was detected many times. The chain joins TRBV20-1 to TRBJ2-5; unclear D gene. The CDR3 has 14 amino acids. The germline gives CDR1 DFQATT, CDR2 SNEGSKA (reference sequence). Trimming removed 2 bases at V and 1 base at J, with 11 bases between. CDR3 in amino acids: CSARSGRSQETQYF. The CDR3 DNA follows: TGCAGTGCTAGATCAGGTCGTAGCCAAGAGACCCAGTACTTC.

This clonotype came up many times. This chain uses TRBV7-2 with TRBJ2-1, with no clear D. The CDR3 has 13 residues. V dropped 1 base and J dropped 5 bases, with 6 bases sitting between them. CDR1 and CDR2 from the germline V gene are SGHTA and FQGNSA. The CDR3 DNA reads TGTGCCAGCAGCTTAGAACAAGACAATGAGCAGTTCTTC. The encoded protein is CASSLEQDNEQFF.

The chain combines TRBV28 with TRBJ1-1; D possibly corresponds to TRBD1 (5 bases). The CDR3 spans 15 residues. Trimming stripped 0 bases from V and 3 bases from J, with 11 bases between. Germline CDR1 and CDR2: MDHEN and SYDVKM. The CDR3 here is CASSLWIGTDTEAFF. DNA for the CDR3: TGTGCCAGCAGTTTATGGATCGGGACTGACACTGAAGCTTTCTTT.

The chain is built from TRBV6-5 and TRBJ2-7; the match to TRBD1 covers 7 bases. CDR1 and CDR2 from the germline V gene are MNHEY and SVGAGI. The CDR3 totals 15 residues. V shed 2 bases and J 4 bases; nucleotides not matched to a gene: 8. The CDR3 here is CASSYLGTDAYEQYF. CDR3 in DNA: TGTGCCAGCAGTTACCTTGGGACAGATGCTTACGAGCAGTACTTC.

This clonotype was picked up many times. The chain employs TRBV27 and TRBJ2-2, with 10 nucleotides matching TRBD2. The germline CDR1 and CDR2 sequences are MNHEY and SMNVEV (reference sequence). V was pared by 3 bases and J by 6 bases, with 7 bases of the junction left unmatched. The CDR3 runs to 16 residues. The CDR3 loop reads CASSLEAGGPAGELFF. For the CDR3, the DNA is TGTGCCAGCAGTTTGGAAGCGGGAGGGCCGGCCGGGGAGCTGTTTTTT.

In its sample, this clonotype was seen many times. The chain uses TRBV28 and TRBJ2-7, with TRBD1 as a possible D gene (5 bases). The ends were cut back, 6 bases at V and 1 base at J, with 10 bases in the middle. CDR3 length: 13 residues. Germline V gene sequence: CDR1 MDHEN, CDR2 SYDVKM. The CDR3 is CASRQTASYEQYF. The DNA of the CDR3 is TGTGCCAGCAGACAGACAGCTTCCTACGAGCAGTACTTC.

This clonotype was counted a few times. The rearrangement links TRBV20-1 to TRBJ1-3, with 7 bases identical to TRBD1. The CDR3 runs 14 residues. Unmatched junction bases numbered 6, after V lost 4 bases and J lost 3 bases. Germline V CDR1 and CDR2: DFQATT, SNEGSKA (reference sequence). Written as DNA, the CDR3 is TGCAGTGCTATACAGGGGAACTTTGGAAACACCATATATTTT. Protein: CSAIQGNFGNTIYF.

In its sample, this clonotype was seen many times. The chain combines TRBV2 with TRBJ2-1, with D perhaps being TRBD1 or TRBD2 (5 bases each). V lost 3 bases and J lost 3, with 9 bases in between. Germline CDR1 is SNHLY and CDR2 is FYNNEI. The CDR3 contains 14 residues. The CDR3 is CASSDEGFYNEQFF. In DNA form, the CDR3 reads TGTGCCAGCAGTGATGAGGGGTTCTACAATGAGCAGTTCTTC.

The sample holds many counts of this clonotype. This chain uses TRBV6-5 with TRBJ1-4; D call uncertain. Deletions cut 0 bases from V and 7 bases from J, with 12 bases between. The CDR3 loop spans 15 amino acids. Germline V CDR1 and CDR2: MNHEY, SVGAGI. The CDR3 nucleotides read TGTGCCAGCAGTTACTCGAAGGGCTTAGGTGAAAAACTGTTTTTT. This gives the protein CASSYSKGLGEKLFF.